This T cell receptor beta chain was documented in a study of blood T cell repertoires in COVID-19. The repertoire was sequenced with immunoSEQ multiplex PCR; TCRdb's copy has only in-frame clones and lacks some. The table records some 200,000 clones, about 88% of them present only once. Sequencing was done on a sample of peripheral blood. This sequence originates from a woman older than 75 in a cohort sampled during active or convalescent COVID-19.

The CDR3 DNA is TGTGCCATCACCCCGGAGCAGGGGGGCACAGATACGCAGTATTTT. Its translation is CAITPEQGGTDTQYF. V is TRBV10-3 and J is TRBJ2-3, with 7 bases matching TRBD1. The CDR3 has 15 amino acids. Germline V CDR1 and CDR2: ENHRY, SYGVKD. The V and J ends lost 7 bases and 1 base, in that order; junction bases with no gene match: 8.